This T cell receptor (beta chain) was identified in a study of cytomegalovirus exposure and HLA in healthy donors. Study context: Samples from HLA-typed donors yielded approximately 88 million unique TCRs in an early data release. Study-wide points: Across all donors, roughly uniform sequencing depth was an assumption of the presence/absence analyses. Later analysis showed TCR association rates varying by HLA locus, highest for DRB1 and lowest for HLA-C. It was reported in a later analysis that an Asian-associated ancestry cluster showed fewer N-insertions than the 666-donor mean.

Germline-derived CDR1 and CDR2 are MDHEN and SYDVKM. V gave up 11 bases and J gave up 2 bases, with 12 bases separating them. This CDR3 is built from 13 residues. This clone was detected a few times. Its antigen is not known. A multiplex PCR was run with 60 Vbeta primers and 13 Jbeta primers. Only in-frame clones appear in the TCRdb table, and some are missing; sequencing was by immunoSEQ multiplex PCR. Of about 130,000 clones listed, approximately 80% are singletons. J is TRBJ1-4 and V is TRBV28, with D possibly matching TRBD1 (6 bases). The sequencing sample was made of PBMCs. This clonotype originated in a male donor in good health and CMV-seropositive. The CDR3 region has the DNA TGTGCCGCCCGGGGGGCGACTAATGAAAAACTGTTTTTT. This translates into CAARGATNEKLFF.